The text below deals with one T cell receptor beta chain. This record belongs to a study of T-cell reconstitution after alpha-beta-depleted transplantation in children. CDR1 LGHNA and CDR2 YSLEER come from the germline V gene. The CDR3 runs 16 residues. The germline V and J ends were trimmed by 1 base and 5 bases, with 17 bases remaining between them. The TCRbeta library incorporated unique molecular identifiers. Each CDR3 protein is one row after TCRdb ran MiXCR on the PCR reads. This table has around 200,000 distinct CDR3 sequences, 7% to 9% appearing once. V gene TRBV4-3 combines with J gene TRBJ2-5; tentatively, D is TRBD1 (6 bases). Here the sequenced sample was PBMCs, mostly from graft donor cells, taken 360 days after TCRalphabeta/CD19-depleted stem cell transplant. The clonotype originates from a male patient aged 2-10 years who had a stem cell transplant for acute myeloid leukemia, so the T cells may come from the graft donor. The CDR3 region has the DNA TGCGCCAGCAGCCAAGGAACAGGGCGAGGGTTGGAGACCCAGTACTTC. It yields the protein CASSQGTGRGLETQYF.